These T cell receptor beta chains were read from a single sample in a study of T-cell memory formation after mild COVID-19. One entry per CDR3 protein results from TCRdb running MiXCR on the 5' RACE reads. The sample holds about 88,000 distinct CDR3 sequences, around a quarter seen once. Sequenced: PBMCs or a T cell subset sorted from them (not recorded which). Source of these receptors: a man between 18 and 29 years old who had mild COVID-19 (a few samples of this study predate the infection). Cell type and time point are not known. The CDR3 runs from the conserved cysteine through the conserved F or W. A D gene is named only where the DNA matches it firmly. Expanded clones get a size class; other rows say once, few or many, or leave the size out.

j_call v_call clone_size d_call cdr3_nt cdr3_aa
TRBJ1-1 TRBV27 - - TGTGCCAGCAGTTTCGCCAGGAACACTGAAGCTTTCTTT CASSFARNTEAFF
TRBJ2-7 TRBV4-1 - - TGCGCCAGCAGCCCTATCGAGGGCGGGGAGCAGTACTTC CASSPIEGGEQYF
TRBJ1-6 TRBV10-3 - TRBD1 TGTGCCATCAGTGAGGGACAGGCCGAGGATTCACCCCTCCACTTT CAISEGQAEDSPLHF
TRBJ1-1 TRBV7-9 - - TGTGCCAGCAGCAAGGAGGGTGAAGCTTTCTTT CASSKEGEAFF
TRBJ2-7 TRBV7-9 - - TGTGCCAGCAGCCACCCTCTGGGGAGCTCCTACGAGCAGTACTTC CASSHPLGSSYEQYF
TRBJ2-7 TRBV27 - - TGTGCCAGCAGTTCTCCTCCCGGAGGGGAGCAGTACTTC CASSSPPGGEQYF
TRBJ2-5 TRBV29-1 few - TGCAGCGTTATATTGAGGAGACAGGTCCCCGAACGGGAGACCCAGTACTTC CSVILRRQVPERETQYF
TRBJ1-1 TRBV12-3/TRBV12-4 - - TGTGCCAGCAGTTTAGCGGGGCGAAACACTGAAGCTTTCTTT CASSLAGRNTEAFF
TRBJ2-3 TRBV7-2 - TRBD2 TGTGCCAGCAGCTTACCGACTAGCGGGGGGGTTACAGATACGCAGTATTTT CASSLPTSGGVTDTQYF
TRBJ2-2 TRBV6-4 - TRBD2 TGTGCCAGCAGTGACTCTGCCGGGGGGGCCGGTACCGGGGAGCTGTTTTTT CASSDSAGGAGTGELFF
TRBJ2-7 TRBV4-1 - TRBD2 TGCGCCAGCAGCCACACTAGCGGGGCCTACGAGCAGTACTTC CASSHTSGAYEQYF
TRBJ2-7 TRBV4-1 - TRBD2 TGCGCCAGCAGCCAAGGACTAGCGGGGGGTGCCGAGCAGTACTTC CASSQGLAGGAEQYF
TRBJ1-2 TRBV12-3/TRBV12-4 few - TGTGCCAGCAGTTCCCAGACAGGATTCTATGGCTACACCTTC CASSSQTGFYGYTF
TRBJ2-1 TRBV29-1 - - TGCAGCACTCATTTGGACTACAATGAGCAGTTCTTC CSTHLDYNEQFF
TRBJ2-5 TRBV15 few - TGTGCCACCAGCAGAGATATAAGGCGAAGATCTCAAGAGACCCAGTACTTC CATSRDIRRRSQETQYF
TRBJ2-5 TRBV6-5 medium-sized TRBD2 TGTGCCAGCAGTTACTCGGGACTAGCGGGGGGAGAGACCCAGTACTTC CASSYSGLAGGETQYF
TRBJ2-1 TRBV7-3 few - TGTGCCAGCAGCTCTGAGGAGGCACCAACTAGCTCCTACAATGAGCAGTTCTTC CASSSEEAPTSSYNEQFF
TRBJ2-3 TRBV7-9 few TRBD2 TGTGCCAGCAGCTTACCTAGCGGGGTAGTGTCCGATACGCAGTATTTT CASSLPSGVVSDTQYF
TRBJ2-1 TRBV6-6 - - TGTGCCAGCACCTATGGCAATGAGCAGTTCTTC CASTYGNEQFF
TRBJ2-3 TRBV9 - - TGTGCCAGCAGTACGATAAGCACAGATACGCAGTATTTT CASSTISTDTQYF
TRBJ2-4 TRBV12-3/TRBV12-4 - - TGTGCCAGCAGTTTTACTGACATCCTGACCTTAGCCAAAAACATTCAGTACTTC CASSFTDILTLAKNIQYF
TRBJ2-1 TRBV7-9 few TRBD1 TGTGCCAGCAGCCAGGACAGGGAGAACAATGAGCAGTTCTTC CASSQDRENNEQFF
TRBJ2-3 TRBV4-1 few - TGCGCCAGCAGCCAACGACAGCTAAGCACAGATACGCAGTATTTT CASSQRQLSTDTQYF
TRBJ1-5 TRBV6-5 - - TGTGCCAGCAGCTATTCCTACCCCCCGTCGAGCAATCAGCCCCAGCATTTT CASSYSYPPSSNQPQHF
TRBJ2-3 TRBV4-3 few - TGCGCCAGCAGCCAAGGATTCGTAGGGGGGATAGATACGCAGTATTTT CASSQGFVGGIDTQYF
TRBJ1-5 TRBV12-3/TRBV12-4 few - TGTGCCAGCAGCCTCGACAGGAGCAATCAGCCCCAGCATTTT CASSLDRSNQPQHF
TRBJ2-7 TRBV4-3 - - TGCGCCAGCAGCCAAGATGGTGGCTTGGGGGACCGCATCTACGAGCAGTACTTC CASSQDGGLGDRIYEQYF
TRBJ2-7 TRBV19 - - TGTGCCAGTAGTGGGCAGGGCATCCACGAGCAGTACTTC CASSGQGIHEQYF
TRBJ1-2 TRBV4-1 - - TGCGCCAGCAGCCAAGCAGATGCCTATGGCTACACCTTC CASSQADAYGYTF
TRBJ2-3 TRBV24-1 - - TGTGCCTCCCGTTCCGCCACAGATACGCAGTATTTT CASRSATDTQYF
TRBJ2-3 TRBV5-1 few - TGCGCCAGCAGCAGGGCGGAGACTAGGCTTGCAGATACGCAGTATTTT CASSRAETRLADTQYF
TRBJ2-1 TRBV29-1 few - TGCAGCGTTGAAAAGGGGTACAATGAGCAGTTCTTC CSVEKGYNEQFF
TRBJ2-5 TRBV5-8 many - TGTGCCAGCAGCCGACACCTGGGGGAGACCCAGTACTTC CASSRHLGETQYF
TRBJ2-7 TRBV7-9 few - TGTGCCAGCAGCCCCCGAGCACAGGGATACGAGCAGTACTTC CASSPRAQGYEQYF
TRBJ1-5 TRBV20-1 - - TGCAGTGTACGGCACACAGACCAGCCCCAGCATTTT CSVRHTDQPQHF
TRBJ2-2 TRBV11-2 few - TGTGCCCTGGGACCACTGAACACCGGGGAGCTGTTTTTT CALGPLNTGELFF
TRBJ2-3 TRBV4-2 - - TGTGCCAGCAGCCAAGATGAAGGAGGGGGGACGCAGTATTTT CASSQDEGGGTQYF
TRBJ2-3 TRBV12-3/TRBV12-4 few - TGTGCCAGCAGTTTGCGGACTATGCCAGATACGCAGTATTTT CASSLRTMPDTQYF
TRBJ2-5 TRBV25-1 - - TGTGCCAGCAGTGACTGGGGCCAAGAGACCCAGTACTTC CASSDWGQETQYF
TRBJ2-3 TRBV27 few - TGTGCCAGCAGTTTAGTTAACCCTCCAGATACGCAGTATTTT CASSLVNPPDTQYF